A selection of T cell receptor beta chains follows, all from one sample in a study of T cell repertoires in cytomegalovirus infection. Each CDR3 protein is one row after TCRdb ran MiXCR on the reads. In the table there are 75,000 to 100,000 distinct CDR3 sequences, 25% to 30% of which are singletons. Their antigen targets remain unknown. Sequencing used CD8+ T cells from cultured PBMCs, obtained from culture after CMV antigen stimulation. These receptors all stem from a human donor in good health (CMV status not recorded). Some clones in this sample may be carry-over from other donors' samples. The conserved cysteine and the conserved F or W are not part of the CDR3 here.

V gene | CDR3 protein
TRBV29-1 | SVEEEGTSSYEQY
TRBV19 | ASSIFAETYEQY
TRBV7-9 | ASSLPKQGENTEAF
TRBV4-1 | ASSQDLPDTQY
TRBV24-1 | ATSEAGLNEQY
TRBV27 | ASSLSSGGIMEQY
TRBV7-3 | ASSLHPPWSSGGGEQY
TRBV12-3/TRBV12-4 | ASSLGQLTEAF
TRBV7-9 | ASTIDEGREPGAITDTQY
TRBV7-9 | ASSPGLNNEQF
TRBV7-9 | ASTLGTRGEAF
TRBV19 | ASSIGARGRDTEAF
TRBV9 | ASSEGAGWLNEQF
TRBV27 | ASNPGGGGRLETQY
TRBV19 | ASSTAGGLQPQH
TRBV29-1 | SVVSGDTEAF
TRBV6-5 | ASSLDSYGYT
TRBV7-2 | ASSEGSNQPQH
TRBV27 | ASSFRAGSNSPLH
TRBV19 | ASSPPGLPGYNQPQH
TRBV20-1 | SARSGVFTDTQY
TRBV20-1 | SAITRDTGVEQY
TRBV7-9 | ASSLGWANYGYT
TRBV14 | ASSQVAGAYNEQF
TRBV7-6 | ASSANGVETQY